One sample yielded the 27 T cell receptor beta chains listed below, sequenced in a study of PD-1 blockade in mismatch repair-deficient tumors. The table came from immunoSEQ multiplex PCR; TCRdb's copy has only in-frame clones and leaves some out. The data show under 85,000 clones, approximately 78% seen once. Sequencing used peripheral blood, obtained 2 weeks after starting pembrolizumab. These receptors all stem from an adult with mismatch repair-deficient cancer.

The chain joins TRBV11-2 to TRBJ2-2; D uncertain. This CDR3 comprises 15 residues. Germline CDR1 is SGHAT and CDR2 is FQNNGV. The V gene lost 5 bases and the J gene lost 1 base, with 11 bases spanning the gap. The CDR3 region is CASSTTRQNTGELFF. CDR3 DNA sequence: TGTGCCAGCAGCACGACGAGGCAGAACACCGGGGAGCTGTTTTTT.

V and J are TRBV7-9 and TRBJ2-2, with D unresolved. V was clipped by 5 bases and J by 4 bases, with 14 bases between them. Germline-derived CDR1 and CDR2 are SEHNR and FQNEAQ (reference sequence). There are 15 residues in the CDR3. Here the CDR3 reads CASSPLTLATGELFF. The CDR3 DNA follows: TGTGCCAGCAGCCCCCTAACATTGGCCACCGGGGAGCTGTTTTTT.

The gene calls are TRBV10-3 and TRBJ1-1; D is unclear. The CDR3 has 15 residues. Germline assignment: CDR1 ENHRY and CDR2 SYGVKD. V was clipped by 0 bases and J by 1 base, with 9 bases between them. CDR3 amino acids: CAISESLQENTEAFF. CDR3 DNA: TGTGCCATCAGTGAGTCACTCCAGGAGAACACTGAAGCTTTCTTT.

The V and J genes are TRBV7-2 and TRBJ2-2; D may be TRBD1 or TRBD2 (5 bases each). Germline CDR1 is SGHTA and CDR2 is FQGNSA. Trimming took off 2 bases at V and 5 bases at J, with 12 bases between the two ends. The CDR3 length is 15 residues. In nucleotides, the CDR3 is TGTGCCAGCAGCTTACTTACAGGCGGGACCGGGGAGCTGTTTTTT. It specifies CASSLLTGGTGELFF. The full variable domain, its missing parts supplied by reference TRBV7-2 and TRBJ2-2, is GAGVSQSPSNKVTEKGKDVELRCDPISGHTALYWYRQSLGQGLEFLIYFQGNSAPDKSGLPSDRFSAERTGGSVSTLTIQRTQQEDSAVYLCASSLLTGGTGELFFGEGSRLTVL.

V and J are TRBV9 and TRBJ2-2; TRBD2 agrees at 12 bases. This CDR3 is 17 amino acids long. Germline V CDR1 and CDR2: SGDLS, YYNGEE. V shed 3 bases, J shed 6 bases, and the junction held 9 bases outside the gene matches. The CDR3 DNA reads TGTGCCAGCAGCGCCCTAGCGGGAGGGCCTGTCTCCGGGGAGCTGTTTTTT. Protein: CASSALAGGPVSGELFF.

The chain links TRBV29-1 to TRBJ2-3, with D hard to call. V was pared by 4 bases and J by 6 bases, with 11 bases between. This CDR3 is 12 amino acids long. Germline assignment: CDR1 SQVTM and CDR2 ANQGSEA. CDR3 residues: CSVGRSRDTQYF. CDR3 DNA sequence: TGCAGCGTTGGGCGCTCACGGGATACGCAGTATTTT.

This chain connects TRBV10-3 to TRBJ2-5; tentative D call: TRBD1 (6 bases). This CDR3 is built from 11 residues. Trimming took off 10 bases at V and 5 bases at J, with 11 bases between the two ends. Germline CDR1 is ENHRY and CDR2 is SYGVKD. In DNA form, the CDR3 reads TGTGCCAGCGGACAGTCGGAGACCCAGTACTTC. It codes for CASGQSETQYF.

The chain couples TRBV7-6 to TRBJ2-5; 8 bases agree with TRBD2. CDR1 is SGHVS and CDR2 is FNYEAQ in the germline V gene. This CDR3 spans 14 amino acids. V dropped 6 bases and J dropped 5; count of bases not matched to a gene: 8. The CDR3 DNA is TGTGCCAGCAGTCCGGGACTAGATTTCGAGACCCAGTACTTC. This translates into CASSPGLDFETQYF.

The rearrangement links TRBV6-6 to TRBJ2-1, with D unclear. The CDR3 covers 12 residues. Per the germline V gene, CDR1 is MNHNY and CDR2 is SVGAGI (reference sequence). Between the trimmed V and J ends, which lost 7 bases and 6 bases, there was a span of 10 bases. The chain's CDR3 is CASNPDRNEQFF. CDR3 coding DNA: TGTGCCAGCAACCCTGACCGCAATGAGCAGTTCTTC.

The rearrangement joins TRBV7-2 to TRBJ2-1; D is unresolved. This CDR3 is built from 16 residues. Germline V lookup: CDR1 SGHTA, CDR2 FQGNSA. V was cut by 5 bases and J by 2 bases, with 16 bases left in between. CDR3 sequence: CASSLPSTTTYNEQFF. DNA of the CDR3: TGTGCCAGCAGCCTTCCCTCGACCACTACCTACAATGAGCAGTTCTTC.

The chain has TRBV7-9 and TRBJ2-1, with TRBD1 matching over 7 bases. CDR3 length: 14 residues. The germline V gene encodes CDR1 SEHNR and CDR2 FQNEAQ (reference sequence). V dropped 5 bases and J dropped 7; count of bases not matched to a gene: 8. CDR3 nucleotide sequence: TGTGCCAGCAGCCGAGGGGGCGATTTAAATGAGCAGTTCTTC. Amino acid sequence: CASSRGGDLNEQFF.

The rearrangement joins TRBV6-4 to TRBJ2-1; 7 bases are a match to TRBD2. CDR1 and CDR2 from the germline V gene are MRHNA and SNTAGT. V was pared by 0 bases and J by 8 bases, with 10 bases of the junction left unmatched. The CDR3 totals 16 residues. CDR3 nucleotides: TGTGCCAGCAGTGACTCGACCGAGCGGGATCTCGATGAGCAGTTCTTC. Its translation is CASSDSTERDLDEQFF.

This CDR3 is CAWSNVLAGADTQYF. For the CDR3, the DNA is TGTGCCTGGAGTAACGTTCTAGCGGGAGCCGATACGCAGTATTTT. The chain recombines TRBV30 with TRBJ2-3; 10 bases fit TRBD2. Trimming took 2 bases from V and 6 from J; bases not matched to a gene: 8. Germline V gives CDR1 GTSNPN, CDR2 SVGIG (reference sequence). The CDR3 contains 15 residues.

The rearrangement uses TRBV2 and TRBJ1-2, with a possible D match to TRBD1 (5 bases). Germline CDR1 reads SNHLY; CDR2 reads FYNNEI. The CDR3 length is 12 residues. The V gene lost 8 bases and the J gene lost 6 bases, with 13 bases spanning the gap. The CDR3 DNA is TGTGCCAGCTCAGGGTCTACAAATGGCTACACCTTC. This codes for CASSGSTNGYTF.

In this sample, this clone turned up once. The chain has TRBV27 and TRBJ2-2; D may be TRBD2 (6 bases). The CDR3 length is 12 residues. The germline gives CDR1 MNHEY, CDR2 SMNVEV (reference sequence). Trimming removed 5 bases at V and 8 bases at J, with 9 bases between. CDR3 sequence reads: CASSQRGGELFF. In DNA, the CDR3 is TGTGCCAGCAGTCAACGGGGGGGGGAGCTGTTTTTT.

The chain recombines TRBV6-4 with TRBJ2-3; D unresolved. With 2 bases removed from V and 0 bases from J, the gap between germline ends came to 9 bases. The CDR3 consists of 15 residues. From germline, CDR1 is MRHNA and CDR2 SNTAGT. CDR3 protein: CASSDGRTSTDTQYF. CDR3 sequence (DNA): TGTGCCAGCAGTGACGGGCGCACTAGCACAGATACGCAGTATTTT.

A single count supports this clone. The rearrangement links TRBV7-9 to TRBJ2-1, with D possibly called TRBD1 or TRBD2 (6 bases each). Germline V gene sequence: CDR1 SEHNR, CDR2 FQNEAQ (reference sequence). Deletions cut 1 base from V and 8 bases from J, with 12 bases between. The CDR3 totals 14 residues. Here the CDR3 DNA reads TGTGCCAGCAGCTTAGGTACGGGGGCGGATGAGCAGTTCTTC. It encodes CASSLGTGADEQFF.

The chain carries TRBV19 and TRBJ1-5; D is perhaps TRBD1 (5 bases). The V end lost 1 base, the J end lost 9 bases, and 7 bases lay between the germline ends. CDR1 and CDR2 from the germline V gene are LNHDA and SQIVND (reference sequence). This CDR3 contains 12 residues. The CDR3 bases are TGTGCCAGTAGTATAGTTGGGGGGCCCCAGCATTTT. This gives the protein CASSIVGGPQHF.

The V call is TRBV7-9, the J call TRBJ2-1, with D hard to call. The CDR3 consists of 16 residues. Germline assignment: CDR1 SEHNR and CDR2 FQNEAQ (reference sequence). V lost 1 base and J 3 bases, leaving 13 bases between the germline ends. The CDR3 DNA sequence: TGTGCCAGCAGCTTAGTTGCGTCAGTACACTACAATGAGCAGTTCTTC. Amino acids: CASSLVASVHYNEQFF.

The chain links TRBV10-1 to TRBJ1-4, with 9 bases identical to TRBD1. This CDR3 comprises 13 residues. V lost 4 bases to trimming and J lost 10 bases; unmatched junction nucleotides: 4. CDR1 is WNHNN, CDR2 SYGVQD, per germline (reference sequence). The CDR3 region is CASSGDRVGKLFF. The CDR3 nucleotides are TGCGCCAGCAGTGGGGACAGGGTGGGAAAACTGTTTTTT.

The chain carries TRBV28 and TRBJ2-4, with TRBD2 identical over 7 bases. The germline gives CDR1 MDHEN, CDR2 SYDVKM. V lost 9 bases and J lost 2; bases outside the gene matches: 4. This CDR3 spans 13 amino acids. The CDR3 DNA reads TGTGCCAGTGGTAGCGGGTCCAAAAACATTCAGTACTTC. Translating it yields CASGSGSKNIQYF.

The chain couples TRBV4-1 to TRBJ1-2; no definite D call. V was trimmed by 0 bases and J by 1 base, leaving 9 bases between them. Germline V gives CDR1 MGHRA, CDR2 YSYEKL. This CDR3 has 15 residues. CDR3 nucleotides: TGCGCCAGCAGCCAAGATCGGGCTCTTAACTATGGCTACACCTTC. Amino acids: CASSQDRALNYGYTF.

The rearrangement joins TRBV29-1 to TRBJ2-3, with D unresolved. Trimming took 6 bases from V and 6 from J, leaving 10 bases between them. The CDR3 is 11 residues long. Germline values: CDR1 SQVTM, CDR2 ANQGSEA. The CDR3 loop reads CSVERRDTQYF. The DNA for the CDR3 is TGCAGCGTGGAAAGGCGTGATACGCAGTATTTT.

This chain links TRBV19 with TRBJ1-2, with D uncertain. The CDR3 contains 15 residues. Per the germline V gene, CDR1 is LNHDA and CDR2 is SQIVND (reference sequence). V dropped 1 base and J dropped 7 bases, with 16 bases sitting between them. The CDR3 is CASSIVRQREAGYTF. The CDR3 DNA is TGTGCCAGTAGTATAGTTCGTCAGAGAGAGGCTGGCTACACCTTC.

The chain recombines TRBV7-2 with TRBJ2-1; D may be TRBD1 or TRBD2 (5 bases each). The CDR3 has 13 amino acids. Germline lookup yields CDR1 SGHTA and CDR2 FQGNSA. V shed 5 bases and J shed 11 bases, with 16 bases lying between them. CDR3 DNA sequence: TGTGCCAGCAGCCAATCGGAGAGGGGCAAGCAGTTCTTC. Translated: CASSQSERGKQFF.

The chain carries TRBV15 and TRBJ2-1, with D perhaps TRBD1 (6 bases). From germline, CDR1 is LNHNV and CDR2 YYDKDF (reference sequence). V lost 1 base and J 6 bases, leaving 19 bases between the germline ends. The CDR3 length is 17 residues. CDR3 nucleotides: TGTGCCACCAGCAGAGTTGGATCGACAGGAAATCTCAATGAGCAGTTCTTC. Translation gives CATSRVGSTGNLNEQFF. The full variable domain, completed using reference TRBV15 and TRBJ2-1, is DAMVIQNPRYQVTQFGKPVTLSCSQTLNHNVMYWYQQKSSQAPKLLFHYYDKDFNNEADTPDNFQSRRPNTSFCFLDIRSPGLGDTAMYLCATSRVGSTGNLNEQFFGPGTRLTVL.

This clone was found once. For the CDR3, the DNA is TGTGCCAGTAATTTCGGACTAGCCAGCAATGAGCAGTTCTTC. Translated: CASNFGLASNEQFF. The chain recombines TRBV19 with TRBJ2-1; 8 bases fit TRBD2. Looked up from germline, CDR1 is LNHDA and CDR2 is SQIVND (reference sequence). V shed 7 bases and J 6 bases; nucleotides not matched to a gene: 8. The CDR3 has 14 amino acids.